This T cell receptor beta chain was documented in a study of regulatory T cells in long-lasting Graves disease. This clonotype was detected many times. Time point specified: newly diagnosed GD, antithyroid drugs for less than 3 months. Following extraction of RNA from PBMCs, that RNA was used to make the TCR library. Sequencing libraries for TCR beta were prepared with iRepertoire HTBI primers and Arm-PCR of CDR3 regions. TCRdb called the multiplex PCR reads again in MiXCR, with one record for every CDR3 protein. The sample yields about 470,000 distinct CDR3 sequences, 15% seen once. Germline loops: CDR1 SEHNR, CDR2 FQNEAQ (reference sequence). This CDR3 is built from 15 residues. V was trimmed by 5 bases and J by 7 bases, leaving 18 bases between them. The sample also formed part of further work on T cells in Graves' hyperthyroidism and ophthalmopathy. From that report: Ophthalmopathy cases were set apart from stable hyperthyroidism by a 13 V-J model.

The sequenced sample was peripheral blood mononuclear cells (PBMCs), obtained at new diagnosis, from a patient treated with antithyroid drugs. This sequence was found in a woman in her twenties or thirties with Graves disease. The V call is TRBV7-9, the J call TRBJ2-1; either TRBD1 or TRBD2 may supply D (5 bases each). Here the CDR3 reads CASSRRGGGVNEQFF. Written as DNA, the CDR3 is TGTGCCAGCAGCCGTCGGGGCGGAGGTGTGAATGAGCAGTTCTTC.